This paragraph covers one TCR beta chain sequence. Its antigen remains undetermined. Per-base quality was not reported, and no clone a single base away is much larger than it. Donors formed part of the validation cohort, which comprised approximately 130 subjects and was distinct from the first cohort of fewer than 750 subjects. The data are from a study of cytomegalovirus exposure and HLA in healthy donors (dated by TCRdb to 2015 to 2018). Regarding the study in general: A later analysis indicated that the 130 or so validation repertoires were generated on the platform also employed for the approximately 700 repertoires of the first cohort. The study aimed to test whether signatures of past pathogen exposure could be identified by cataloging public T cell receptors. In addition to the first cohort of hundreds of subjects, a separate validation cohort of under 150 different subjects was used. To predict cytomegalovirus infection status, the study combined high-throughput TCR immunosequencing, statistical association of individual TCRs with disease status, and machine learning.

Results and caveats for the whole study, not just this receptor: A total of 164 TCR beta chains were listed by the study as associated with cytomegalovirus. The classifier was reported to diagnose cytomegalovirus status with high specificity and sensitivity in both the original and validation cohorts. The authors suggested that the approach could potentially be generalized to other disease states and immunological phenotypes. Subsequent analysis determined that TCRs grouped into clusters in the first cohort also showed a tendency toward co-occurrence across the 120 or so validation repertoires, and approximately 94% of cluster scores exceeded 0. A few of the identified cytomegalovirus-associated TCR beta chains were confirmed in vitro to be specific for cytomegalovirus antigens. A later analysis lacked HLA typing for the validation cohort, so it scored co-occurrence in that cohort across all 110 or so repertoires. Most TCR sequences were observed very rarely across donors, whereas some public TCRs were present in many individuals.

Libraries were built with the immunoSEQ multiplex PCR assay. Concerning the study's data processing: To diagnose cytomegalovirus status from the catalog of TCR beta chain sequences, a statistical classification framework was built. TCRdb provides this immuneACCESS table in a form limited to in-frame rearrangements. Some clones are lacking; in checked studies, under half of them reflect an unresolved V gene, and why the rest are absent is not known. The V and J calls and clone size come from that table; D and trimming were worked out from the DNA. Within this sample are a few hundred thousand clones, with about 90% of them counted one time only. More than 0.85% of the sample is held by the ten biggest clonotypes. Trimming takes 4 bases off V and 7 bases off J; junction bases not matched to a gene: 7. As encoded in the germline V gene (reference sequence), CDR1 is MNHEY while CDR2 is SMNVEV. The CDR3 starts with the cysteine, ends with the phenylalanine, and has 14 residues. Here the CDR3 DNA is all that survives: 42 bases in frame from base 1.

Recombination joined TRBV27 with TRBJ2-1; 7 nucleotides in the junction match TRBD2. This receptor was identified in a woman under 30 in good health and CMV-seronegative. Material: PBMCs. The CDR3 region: CASSWEGRTNEQFF. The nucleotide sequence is TGTGCCAGCAGTTGGGAGGGGAGAACTAATGAGCAGTTCTTC.